This T cell receptor (beta chain) was sequenced during a study of neurological immune-mediated disorders (dated by TCRdb to about 2019). Concerning the study at large: Peripheral blood TCR-beta repertoires from patients with HTLV-I-associated myelopathy (HAM/TSP), patients with multiple sclerosis, and healthy controls were compared in the study using UMI-based sequencing. Alongside PBMC samples, the set of around 99 TCR-beta libraries contained longitudinal samples, technical triplicates, and paired CD4+ and CD8+ T-cell subsets that had been sorted. Longitudinal HAM/TSP and healthy donors had 3 time-points each (about 3-45 month intervals). The cohort included approximately 68 subjects: some 14 with HAM/TSP, approximately 35 with multiple sclerosis, and 20 healthy controls. Broad study findings and their caveats: No identical CDR3 amino acid sequences were found to be shared among expanded clones across subjects, suggesting that TCR-beta repertoires were private in all groups. TCR clonal expansion was greatest in HAM/TSP patients and smallest in MS patients, who ranked below even healthy controls.

This specimen's time point label, interpreted: longitudinal time-point 1 (baseline). Unsorted PBMC libraries were generated from 2 million PBMCs stored in RNAlater at -80 °C until RNA extraction. Peripheral blood underwent Ficoll-Hypaque density gradient centrifugation to isolate PBMCs, which were then cryopreserved in liquid nitrogen. cDNA was synthesized by template-switch 5'RACE using a primer carrying a 10-nucleotide random unique molecular identifier by which each TCR transcript was tagged. Every sequencing run covered 15-18 subjects and yielded more than 170 million TCR-beta sequences. Total RNA was extracted with the RNeasy kit. The KAPA Real-time Library Amplification kit was used to amplify TCR-beta VDJ regions with primers targeting the TCR constant region and the 5'RACE anchor. A first PCR added sample indexes and Illumina adaptors, and a second PCR then raised library yield. After Ampure bead purification, the TCR product of roughly 650 bp was size-selected on a 2% E-gel SizeSelection system. Before pooling, library quality was assessed on a Bioanalyzer, concentration was determined with Qubit, and library quantification was performed with the Kapa Library Quantification kit. An Illumina HiSeq 2500 was used to sequence the libraries paired-end at 2 x 150 bp. To increase sequence diversity, about 25-31% phiX was spiked into each library pool. The original methods were these. The UMI-based MiGEC pipeline processed quality-filtered reads and removed over 75% of raw TCR sequences during error correction. VDJ genes were aligned to IMGT germline references, and each clonotype was defined by a unique CDR3 amino acid sequence together with V-J genes. Clonal expansion, Shannon diversity and CDR3 relatedness (CalcPairwiseDistances, ClusterSamples) were evaluated with VDJtools, and phylogenetic trees were built with CLCbio workbench. Clones with at least 8 unique UMIs were defined as expanded, with this threshold being based on coefficient-of-variation modelling across technical triplicates. The raw public data were reprocessed by TCRdb itself: fastp quality trimming at Q25, MiXCR clonotype calling, in-frame beta chains only. Each CDR3 protein gets just one entry, which takes the most common genes and DNA from the rows behind it. Clone size and V and J calls follow TCRdb, not the original study. The sample yields roughly 61,000 distinct CDR3 sequences; roughly 10% were counted once. The top ten constitute less than 8% of the sample.

Regarding this clonotype: The antigen it recognizes is unknown. No clone much larger than this one lies a single base away; base qualities are absent.

V is clipped by 3 bases and J by 7 bases, and the sequence between their germline boundaries is 19 bases long. The germline V gene supplies CDR1 SGHDT and CDR2 YYEEEE. The CDR3 goes from the cysteine to the phenylalanine over 15 residues. The sequence is cut down to CDR3 DNA, 45 bases in frame from base 1. The sequence was obtained from a male donor with HTLV-1-associated myelopathy (HAM/TSP). In this chain, TRBV5-6 is recombined with TRBJ1-2; the D gene remains uncertain. The sequenced sample was PBMCs. Here is the DNA: TGTGCCAGCAGCTCCGTGGGCGAGACAATTGCTGGCTACACCTTC. Its translation reads: CASSSVGETIAGYTF.